The present entry profiles one T cell receptor (beta chain) with its context. Its matching antigen is unknown. Genomic DNA acted as the template from which TCR beta VDJ combination and CDR3 sequence profiling were carried out. TCRdb re-called the reads through MiXCR, storing one row per CDR3 protein. The table records more than 45,000 distinct CDR3 sequences, roughly three fifths of them present only once. This sample is drawn from a study of CD8+CD57+ T cells in acquired aplastic anemia. Study findings and constraints: The same twenty-nine CD8+ CDR3 sequences occurred in patients and in controls.

Germline values: CDR1 LNHDA, CDR2 SQIVND (reference sequence). The CDR3 is made up of 12 amino acids. Trimming cost V 4 bases and J 10 bases, with 8 bases left between them. Patients chosen for sequencing had shown CD8+CD57+ cell expansion by flow cytometry. Specimen: sorted CD4+, CD8+, or CD8+CD57+ T cells (not recorded which) from PBMCs. The chain couples TRBV19 to TRBJ1-6; the D is unclear. This sequence was found in a human donor with aplastic anemia. The CDR3 DNA reads as TGTGCCAGTAGTACCCTTGGATCACCCCTCCACTTT. Its protein is CASSTLGSPLHF.